This TCR beta chain appears in the sequencing data of a study of shared clonotypes between healthy human individuals. The wider study: CD4 naive and memory got three plates each, CD8 naive two, CD8 memory one. Whole-study findings and limits: The diversity represented, both genetic and in exposure history, was limited by few donors.

Sequenced by immunoSEQ multiplex PCR; TCRdb stores in-frame clones only, minus some. The data contain approximately 2.1 million clones, over 85% of them singletons. Trimming pared 0 bases from V and 4 bases from J, leaving 4 bases between. The CDR3 contains 13 residues. Germline lookup yields CDR1 LGHNA and CDR2 YNFKEQ. A word on this clone: Its matching antigen is unknown.

The source of this sequence is a man between 18 and 29 years old in good health. Some clones in this sample may be carry-over from other donors' samples. The specimen was naive CD4+ T cells from PBMCs. Noted subset: CD45RA+ positively selected. The genes are TRBV4-2 and TRBJ2-1; D ambiguous. Here the CDR3 DNA reads TGTGCCAGCAGCCAAGAGGTTTACAATGAGCAGTTCTTC. Protein sequence: CASSQEVYNEQFF.